This T cell receptor (beta chain) was captured by sequencing in a study of blood T cell repertoires in COVID-19. Study in general: Sites across the United States, Italy and Spain contributed samples from acute and convalescent COVID-19. In each case, the material was cDNA or gDNA derived from T cells, B-cell-depleted T cells, or PBMCs.

The CDR3 covers 14 residues. The trim removed 4 bases at V and 5 bases at J, leaving 7 bases unmatched. The V gene's germline CDR1 is SGHRS and CDR2 YFSETQ. In the original analysis: Reference gene primer amplification gave estimated nucleated cell counts. Assay used: immunoSEQ multiplex PCR; TCRdb lists only in-frame clones, some missing. Clonal size and the V and J genes are those of that table, whereas D and trimming came from the DNA. Here the sample spans some 180,000 clones, about 86% being singletons. The receptor's source is a woman aged 70-85 years who had recovered from COVID-19. The sample consisted of peripheral blood. V is TRBV5-1 and J is TRBJ1-1, with 8 bases fitting TRBD1. The CDR3 spells CASSQQGGGTEAFF. In DNA, the CDR3 is TGCGCCAGCAGCCAACAGGGGGGAGGGACTGAAGCTTTCTTT.